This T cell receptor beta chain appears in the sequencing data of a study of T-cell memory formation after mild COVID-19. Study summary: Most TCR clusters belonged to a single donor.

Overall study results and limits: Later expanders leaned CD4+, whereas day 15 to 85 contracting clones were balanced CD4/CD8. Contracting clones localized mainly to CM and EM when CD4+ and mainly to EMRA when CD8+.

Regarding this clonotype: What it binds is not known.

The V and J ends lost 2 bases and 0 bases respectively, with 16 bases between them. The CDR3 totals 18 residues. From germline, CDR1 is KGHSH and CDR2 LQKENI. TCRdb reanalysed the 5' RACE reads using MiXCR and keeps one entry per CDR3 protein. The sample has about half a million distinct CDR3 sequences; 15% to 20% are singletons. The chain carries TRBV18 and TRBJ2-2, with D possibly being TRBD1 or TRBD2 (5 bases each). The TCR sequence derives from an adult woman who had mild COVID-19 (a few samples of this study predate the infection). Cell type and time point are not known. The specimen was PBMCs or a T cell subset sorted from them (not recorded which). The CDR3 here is CASSPNSAGASNTGELFF. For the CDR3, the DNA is TGTGCCAGCTCACCAAACTCAGCCGGGGCTTCGAACACCGGGGAGCTGTTTTTT. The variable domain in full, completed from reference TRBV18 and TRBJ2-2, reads NAGVMQNPRHLVRRRGQEARLRCSPMKGHSHVYWYRQLPEEGLKFMVYLQKENIIDESGMPKERFSAEFPKEGPSILRIQQVVRGDSAAYFCASSPNSAGASNTGELFFGEGSRLTVL.